Detailed here is one T cell receptor beta chain. Clones were sequenced by immunoSEQ multiplex PCR, and TCRdb holds only the in-frame ones, with some missing. This sample yields 4,300 or so clones, of which more than 60% are seen a single time; roughly 8% belongs to the top ten. The data were obtained in a study of immune evolution from preneoplasia to lung adenocarcinoma. Germline loops: CDR1 MNHEY, CDR2 SVGAGI. J was trimmed by 6 bases and V by 10 bases; bases with no gene match: 12. The CDR3 totals 14 residues. Sequenced: FFPE lung adenocarcinoma in situ tissue. The J gene is TRBJ2-7, the V gene TRBV6-5; 10 bases agree with TRBD1. The origin of this receptor is a person aged 60 to 85 with lung adenocarcinoma. This CDR3 reads CATRGTGEFTEQYF. In DNA form, the CDR3 reads TGTGCCACCCGTGGGACAGGGGAGTTTACCGAGCAGTACTTC.